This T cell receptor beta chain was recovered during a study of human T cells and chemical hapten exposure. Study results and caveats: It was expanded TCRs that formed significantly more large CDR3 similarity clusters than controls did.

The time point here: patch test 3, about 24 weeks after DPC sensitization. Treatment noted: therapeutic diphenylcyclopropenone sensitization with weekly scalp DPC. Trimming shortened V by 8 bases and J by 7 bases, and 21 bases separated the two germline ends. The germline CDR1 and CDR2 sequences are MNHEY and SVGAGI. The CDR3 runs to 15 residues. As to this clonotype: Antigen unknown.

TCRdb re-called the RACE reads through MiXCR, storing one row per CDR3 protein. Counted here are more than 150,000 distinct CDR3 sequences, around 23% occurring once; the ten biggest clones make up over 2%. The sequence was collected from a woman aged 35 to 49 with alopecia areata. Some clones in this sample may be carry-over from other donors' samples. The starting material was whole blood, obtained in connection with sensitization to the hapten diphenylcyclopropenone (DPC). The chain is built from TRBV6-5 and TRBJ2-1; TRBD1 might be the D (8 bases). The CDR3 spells CASSIGRGRGNEQFF. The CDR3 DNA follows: TGTGCCAGCTCGATCGGCAGGGGGCGGGGGAATGAGCAGTTCTTC.